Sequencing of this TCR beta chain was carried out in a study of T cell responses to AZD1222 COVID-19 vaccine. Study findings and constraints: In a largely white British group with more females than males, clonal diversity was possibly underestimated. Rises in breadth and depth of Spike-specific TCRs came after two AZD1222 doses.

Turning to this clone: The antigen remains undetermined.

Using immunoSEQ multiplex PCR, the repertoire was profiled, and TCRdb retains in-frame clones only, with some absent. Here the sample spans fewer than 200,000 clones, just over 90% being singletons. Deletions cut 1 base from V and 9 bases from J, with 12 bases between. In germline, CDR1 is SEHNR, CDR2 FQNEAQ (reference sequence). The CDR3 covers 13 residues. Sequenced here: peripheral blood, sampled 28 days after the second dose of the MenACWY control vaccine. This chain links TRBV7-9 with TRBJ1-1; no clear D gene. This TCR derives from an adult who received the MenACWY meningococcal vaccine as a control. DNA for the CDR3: TGTGCCAGCAGCTTAGTGGGCAGGCCGCAAGCTTTCTTT. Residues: CASSLVGRPQAFF. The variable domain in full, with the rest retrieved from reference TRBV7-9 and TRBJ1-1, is DTGVSQNPRHKITKRGQNVTFRCDPISEHNRLYWYRQTLGQGPEFLTYFQNEAQLEKSRLLSDRFSAERPKGSFSTLEIQRTEQGDSAMYLCASSLVGRPQAFFGQGTRLTVV.